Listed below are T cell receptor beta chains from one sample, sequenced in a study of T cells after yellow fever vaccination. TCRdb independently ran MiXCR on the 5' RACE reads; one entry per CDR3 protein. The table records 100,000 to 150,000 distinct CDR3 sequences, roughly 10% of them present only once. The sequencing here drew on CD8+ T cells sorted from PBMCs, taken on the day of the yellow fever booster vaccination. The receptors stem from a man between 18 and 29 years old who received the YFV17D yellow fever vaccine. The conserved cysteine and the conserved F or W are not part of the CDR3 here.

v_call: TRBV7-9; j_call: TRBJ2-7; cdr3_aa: ASSFRRGGLAGGQSSYEQY
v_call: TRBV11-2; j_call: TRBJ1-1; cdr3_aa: ASSLGRTGPNTEAF
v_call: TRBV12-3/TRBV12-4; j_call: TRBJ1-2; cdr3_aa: ASSHPGTEGYT
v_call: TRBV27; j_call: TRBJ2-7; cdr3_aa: ASSLLLAGGAYEQY
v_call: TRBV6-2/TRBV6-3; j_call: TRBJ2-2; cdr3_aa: ASLDNTGELF
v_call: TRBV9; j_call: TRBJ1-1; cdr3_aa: ASSVDRSTEAF
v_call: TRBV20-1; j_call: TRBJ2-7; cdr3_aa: SARGQVSSYEQY
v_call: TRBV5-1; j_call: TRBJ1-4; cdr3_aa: ASSPGVANEKLF
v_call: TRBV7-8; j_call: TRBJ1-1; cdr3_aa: ASSLGGVPEAF
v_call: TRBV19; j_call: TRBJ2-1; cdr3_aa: ASSIRGFGEQF
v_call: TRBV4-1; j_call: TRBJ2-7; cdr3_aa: ASSHSPRDTTFQQY
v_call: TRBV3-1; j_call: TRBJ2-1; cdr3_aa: ASSQVGQGVWNEQF
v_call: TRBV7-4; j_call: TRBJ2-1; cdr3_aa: ASSWRTSGDPQF
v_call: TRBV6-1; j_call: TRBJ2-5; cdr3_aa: ASSESTSGGGTETQY
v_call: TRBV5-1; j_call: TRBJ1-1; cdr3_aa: ASRRTGGENTEAF
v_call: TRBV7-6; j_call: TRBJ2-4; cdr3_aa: ASSSGSAGFQY
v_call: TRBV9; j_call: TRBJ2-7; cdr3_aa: ASSFGTGNEQY
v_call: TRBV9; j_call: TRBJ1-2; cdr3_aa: ASSVGIETVYGYT
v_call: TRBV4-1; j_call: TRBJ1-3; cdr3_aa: ASSPVARGNTIY
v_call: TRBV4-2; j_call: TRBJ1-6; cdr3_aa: ASSLPGTANSPLH